This TCR beta chain was identified during a study of OX40 agonist ivuxolimab in advanced cancers. Profiled with immunoSEQ multiplex PCR; TCRdb holds only in-frame clones, not every one. Of around 18,000 clones in the sample, about 89% were seen once. This CDR3 region has 13 residues. Germline V gene sequence: CDR1 MDHEN, CDR2 SYDVKM. Trimming stripped 6 bases from V and 11 bases from J, with 17 bases between. The clonotype originates from an adult with an advanced solid tumor such as melanoma, head and neck, liver or kidney cancer. The sequencing here drew on CD4+ or CD8+ T cells sorted from blood, taken in a trial of the OX40 agonist ivuxolimab. V and J are TRBV28 and TRBJ1-5; tentative D call: TRBD1 (5 bases). DNA of the CDR3: TGTGCCAGCAGGAGACAGCCCTTTGAGGCCCAGCATTTT. It translates to CASRRQPFEAQHF. Complete variable domain (other parts from reference TRBV28 and TRBJ1-5): DVKVTQSSRYLVKRTGEKVFLECVQDMDHENMFWYRQDPGLGLRLIYFSYDVKMKEKGDIPEGYSVSREKKERFSLILESASTNQTSMYLCASRRQPFEAQHFGDGTRLSIL.